This T cell receptor (beta chain) is drawn from a study of T cells in tuberculosis. Study summary: A South African cohort included IGRA-negative adolescents, latently infected IGRA-positive adolescents and adults with active tuberculosis.

Worth noting for this clone: Antigen unknown.

Generated by immunoSEQ multiplex PCR, the TCRdb table keeps only in-frame clones and is missing some. This sample has 30,000 to 40,000 clones; roughly 97% occur once, and the top ten carry 6% to 7%. General observations from the study: Active tuberculosis TCR-alpha repertoires lay closer to GMM-specific TCRs than IGRA-negative controls, suggesting clonal expansion.

Sequenced sample: PBMCs. The sequence was obtained from a donor aged 10-35 years with latent tuberculosis or without tuberculosis infection.

The CDR3 loop is CASSSGQGVTPYTF. In DNA form, the CDR3 reads TGTGCCAGCAGCTCCGGACAGGGTGTAACCCCCTACACCTTC. V is TRBV7-3 and J is TRBJ1-2; 8 positions match TRBD1. In germline, CDR1 is SGHTA, CDR2 FQGTGA. The CDR3 consists of 14 residues. V lost 4 bases, J lost 10 bases, and 11 bases stayed unmatched.